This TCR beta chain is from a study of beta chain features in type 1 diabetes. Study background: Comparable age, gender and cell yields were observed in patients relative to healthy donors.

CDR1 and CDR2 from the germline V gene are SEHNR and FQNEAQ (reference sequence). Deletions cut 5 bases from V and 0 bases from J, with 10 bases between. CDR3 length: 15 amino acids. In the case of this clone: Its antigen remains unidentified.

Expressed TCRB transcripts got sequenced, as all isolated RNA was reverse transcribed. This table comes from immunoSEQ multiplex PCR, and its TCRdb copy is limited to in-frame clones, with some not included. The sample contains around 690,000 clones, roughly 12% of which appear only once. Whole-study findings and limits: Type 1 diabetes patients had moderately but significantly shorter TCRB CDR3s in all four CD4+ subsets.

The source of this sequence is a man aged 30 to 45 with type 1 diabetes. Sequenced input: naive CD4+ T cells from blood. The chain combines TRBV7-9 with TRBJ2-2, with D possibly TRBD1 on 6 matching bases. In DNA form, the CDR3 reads TGTGCCAGCAGCACGACAGGCACGAACACCGGGGAGCTGTTTTTT. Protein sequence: CASSTTGTNTGELFF.